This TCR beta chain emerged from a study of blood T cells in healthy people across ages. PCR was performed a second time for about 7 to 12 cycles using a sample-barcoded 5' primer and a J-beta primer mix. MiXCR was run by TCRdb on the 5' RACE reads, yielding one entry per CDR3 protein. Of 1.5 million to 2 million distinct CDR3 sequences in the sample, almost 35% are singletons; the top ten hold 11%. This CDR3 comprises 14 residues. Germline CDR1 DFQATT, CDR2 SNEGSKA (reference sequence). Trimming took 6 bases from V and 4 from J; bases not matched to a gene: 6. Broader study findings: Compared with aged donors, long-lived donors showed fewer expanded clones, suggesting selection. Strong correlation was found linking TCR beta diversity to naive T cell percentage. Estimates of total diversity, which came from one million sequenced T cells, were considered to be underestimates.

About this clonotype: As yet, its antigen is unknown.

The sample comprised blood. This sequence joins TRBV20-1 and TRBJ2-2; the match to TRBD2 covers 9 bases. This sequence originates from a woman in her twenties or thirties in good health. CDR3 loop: CSAPRAGGTGELFF. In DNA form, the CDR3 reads TGCAGTGCCCCCAGAGCGGGAGGCACCGGGGAGCTGTTTTTT.